The clone carrying this T cell receptor (beta chain) was seen repeatedly, ten times or more. As yet, its antigen is unknown. This sample was taken from a study of T cells in Graves' hyperthyroidism and ophthalmopathy. Broader study findings: Researchers found most expanded thyroid clonotypes above 0.001 in blood as well.

Researchers took RNA transcripts and amplified the TCR beta CDR3 regions from them. TCR CDR3 underwent first-round RT-PCR with the HTBI primer set. Via MiXCR, TCRdb re-called the multiplex PCR reads, giving one row per CDR3 protein. The sample shows a few hundred thousand distinct CDR3 sequences, approximately 15% of them seen only once. In germline, CDR1 is MGHDK, CDR2 SYGVNS. V was clipped by 4 bases and J by 8 bases; unmatched bases: 22. This CDR3 has 20 residues. Graves' hyperthyroidism qualified as stable when ophthalmopathy did not progress within 18 months. Source material: blood. This chain links TRBV25-1 with TRBJ2-1; 11 bases line up with TRBD2. This receptor was obtained from a woman aged 18-29 years with Graves' hyperthyroidism. The CDR3 region has the DNA TGTGCCAGCAGTGCCCCCCGGGGGGGACGTAGCGGGAGGGCCTTTGATGAGCAGTTCTTC. It encodes CASSAPRGGRSGRAFDEQFF.